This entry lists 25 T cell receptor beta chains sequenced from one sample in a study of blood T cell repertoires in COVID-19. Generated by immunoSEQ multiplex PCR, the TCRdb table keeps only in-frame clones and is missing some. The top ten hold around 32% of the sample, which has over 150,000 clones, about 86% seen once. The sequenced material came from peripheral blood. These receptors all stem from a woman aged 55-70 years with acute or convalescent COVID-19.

CDR3 loop: CASSPLGGGYEQYF. Here the CDR3 DNA reads TGTGCCAGCAGCCCTCTAGGGGGCGGCTACGAGCAGTACTTC. This chain joins TRBV5-6 and TRBJ2-7; 7 bases align to TRBD1. The CDR3 extends over 14 amino acids. Germline assignment: CDR1 SGHDT and CDR2 YYEEEE. The trim removed 4 bases at V and 3 bases at J, leaving 7 bases unmatched.

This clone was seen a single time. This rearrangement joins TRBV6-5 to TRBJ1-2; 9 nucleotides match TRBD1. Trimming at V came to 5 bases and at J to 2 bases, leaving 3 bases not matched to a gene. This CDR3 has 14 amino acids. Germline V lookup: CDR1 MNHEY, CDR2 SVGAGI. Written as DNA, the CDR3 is TGTGCCAGCAGTAATGACAGGGGGAACTATGGCTACACCTTC. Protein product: CASSNDRGNYGYTF.

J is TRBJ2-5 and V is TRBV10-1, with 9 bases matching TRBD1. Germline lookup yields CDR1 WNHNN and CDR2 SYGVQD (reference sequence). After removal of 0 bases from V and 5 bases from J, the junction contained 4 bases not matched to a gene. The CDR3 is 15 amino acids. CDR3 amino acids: CASSESQGAWETQYF. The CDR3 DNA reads TGCGCCAGCAGTGAGTCACAGGGGGCATGGGAGACCCAGTACTTC.

The CDR3 DNA follows: TGTGCCACCAGTGATTTCGGGCAGGGTGGAGATACGCAGTATTTT. Translating it yields CATSDFGQGGDTQYF. The chain couples TRBV24-1 to TRBJ2-3; a possible D gene is TRBD1 (5 bases). The CDR3 contains 15 residues. Looked up from germline, CDR1 is KGHDR and CDR2 is SFDVKD. V lost 1 base and J lost 5, with 12 bases in between.

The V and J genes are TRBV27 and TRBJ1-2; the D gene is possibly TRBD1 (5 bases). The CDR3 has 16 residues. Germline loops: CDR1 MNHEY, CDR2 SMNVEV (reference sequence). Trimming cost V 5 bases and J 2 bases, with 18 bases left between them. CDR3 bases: TGTGCCAGCAGTACACGAGGGTGGGGGGGGAACTATGGCTACACCTTC. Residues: CASSTRGWGGNYGYTF.

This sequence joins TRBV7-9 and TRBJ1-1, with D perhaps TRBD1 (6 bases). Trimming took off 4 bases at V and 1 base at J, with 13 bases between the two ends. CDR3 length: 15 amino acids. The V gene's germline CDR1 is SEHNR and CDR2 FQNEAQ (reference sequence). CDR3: CASSSPGHPNTEAFF. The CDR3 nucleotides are TGTGCCAGCAGCTCTCCGGGACACCCGAACACTGAAGCTTTCTTT.

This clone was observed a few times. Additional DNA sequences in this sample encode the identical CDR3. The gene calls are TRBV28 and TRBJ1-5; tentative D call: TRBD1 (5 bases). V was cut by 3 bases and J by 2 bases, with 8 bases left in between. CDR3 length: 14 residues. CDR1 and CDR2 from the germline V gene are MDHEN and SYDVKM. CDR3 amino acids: CASSFGRGNQPQHF. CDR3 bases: TGTGCCAGCAGTTTCGGCAGGGGCAATCAGCCCCAGCATTTT.

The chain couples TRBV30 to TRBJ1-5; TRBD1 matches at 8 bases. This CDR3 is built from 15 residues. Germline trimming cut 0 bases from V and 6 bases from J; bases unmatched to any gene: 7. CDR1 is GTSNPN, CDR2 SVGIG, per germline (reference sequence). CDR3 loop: CAWSVQSGGVQPQHF. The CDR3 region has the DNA TGTGCCTGGAGTGTACAGTCAGGGGGCGTTCAGCCCCAGCATTTT.

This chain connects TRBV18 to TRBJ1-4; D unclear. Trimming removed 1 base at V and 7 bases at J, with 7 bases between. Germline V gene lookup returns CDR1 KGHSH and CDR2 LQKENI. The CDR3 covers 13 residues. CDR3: CASSPLLGEKLFF. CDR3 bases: TGTGCCAGCTCACCACTTCTAGGTGAAAAACTGTTTTTT. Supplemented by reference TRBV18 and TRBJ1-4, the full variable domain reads NAGVMQNPRHLVRRRGQEARLRCSPMKGHSHVYWYRQLPEEGLKFMVYLQKENIIDESGMPKERFSAEFPKEGPSILRIQQVVRGDSAAYFCASSPLLGEKLFFGSGTQLSVL.

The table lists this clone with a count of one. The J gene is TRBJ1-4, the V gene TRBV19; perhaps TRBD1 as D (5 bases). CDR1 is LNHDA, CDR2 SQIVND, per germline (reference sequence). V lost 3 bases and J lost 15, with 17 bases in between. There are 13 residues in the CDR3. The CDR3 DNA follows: TGTGCCAGTAGTATCAGGGATCTTAAGAATATGTTTTTT. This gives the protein CASSIRDLKNMFF. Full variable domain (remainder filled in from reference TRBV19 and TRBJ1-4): DGGITQSPKYLFRKEGQNVTLSCEQNLNHDAMYWYRQDPGQGLRLIYYSQIVNDFQKGDIAEGYSVSREKKESFPLTVTSAQKNPTAFYLCASSIRDLKNMFFGSGTQLSVL.

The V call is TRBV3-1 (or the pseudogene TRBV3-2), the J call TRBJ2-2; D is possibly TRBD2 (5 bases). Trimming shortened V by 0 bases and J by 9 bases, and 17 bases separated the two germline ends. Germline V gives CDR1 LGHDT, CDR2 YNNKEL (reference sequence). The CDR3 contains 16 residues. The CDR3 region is CASSQERAAGKRELFF. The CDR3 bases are TGTGCCAGCAGCCAAGAGAGAGCGGCTGGCAAGAGGGAGCTGTTTTTT.

CDR3 in DNA: TGTGCCAGCAGTAAACAGGGGGCCCGAGGTGGCTACACCTTC. Translation gives CASSKQGARGGYTF. This chain links TRBV28 with TRBJ1-2; 9 nucleotides agree with TRBD1. Losses at the gene ends were 5 bases for V and 7 bases for J; bases not matched to a gene: 8. In germline, CDR1 is MDHEN, CDR2 SYDVKM. The CDR3 covers 14 residues.

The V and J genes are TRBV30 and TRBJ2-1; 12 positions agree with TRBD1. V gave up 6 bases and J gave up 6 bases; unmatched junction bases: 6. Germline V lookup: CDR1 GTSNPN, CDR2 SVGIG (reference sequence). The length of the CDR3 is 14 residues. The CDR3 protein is CACTGTGGFNEQFF. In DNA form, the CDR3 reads TGTGCCTGCACCGGGACAGGGGGCTTCAATGAGCAGTTCTTC.

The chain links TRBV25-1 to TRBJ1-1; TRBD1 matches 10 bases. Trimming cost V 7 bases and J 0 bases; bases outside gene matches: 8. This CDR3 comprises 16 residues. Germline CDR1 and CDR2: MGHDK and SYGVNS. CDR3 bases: TGTGCCAGCACAGAAAGGGACAGGGGAATGAACACTGAAGCTTTCTTT. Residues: CASTERDRGMNTEAFF. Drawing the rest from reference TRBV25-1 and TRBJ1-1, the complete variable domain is EADIYQTPRYLVIGTGKKITLECSQTMGHDKMYWYQQDPGMELHLIHYSYGVNSTEKGDLSSESTVSRIRTEHFPLTLESARPSHTSQYLCASTERDRGMNTEAFFGQGTRLTVV.

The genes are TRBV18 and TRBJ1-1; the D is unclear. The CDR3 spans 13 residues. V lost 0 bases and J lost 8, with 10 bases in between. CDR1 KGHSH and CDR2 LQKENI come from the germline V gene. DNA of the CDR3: TGTGCCAGCTCACCACCACTTAACTGGGAAGCTTTCTTT. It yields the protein CASSPPLNWEAFF.

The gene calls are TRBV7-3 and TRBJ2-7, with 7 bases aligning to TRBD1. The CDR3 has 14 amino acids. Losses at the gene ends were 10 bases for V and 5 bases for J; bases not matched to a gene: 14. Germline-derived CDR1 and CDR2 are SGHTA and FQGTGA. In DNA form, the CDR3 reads TGTGCCACCTCTTTCCCGACAGGGATCCACGAGCAGTACTTC. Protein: CATSFPTGIHEQYF.

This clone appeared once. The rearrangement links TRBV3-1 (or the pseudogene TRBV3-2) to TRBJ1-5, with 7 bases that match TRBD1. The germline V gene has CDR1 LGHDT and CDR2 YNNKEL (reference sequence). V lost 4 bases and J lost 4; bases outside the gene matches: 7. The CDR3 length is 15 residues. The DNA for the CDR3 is TGTGCCAGCAGCCTTGGGACAGCACCAAATCAGCCCCAGCATTTT. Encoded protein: CASSLGTAPNQPQHF.

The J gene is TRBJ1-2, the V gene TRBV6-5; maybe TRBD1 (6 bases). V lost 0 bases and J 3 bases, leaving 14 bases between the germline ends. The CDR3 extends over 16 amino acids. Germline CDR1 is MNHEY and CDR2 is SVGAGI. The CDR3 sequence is CASSYSMSGTYYGYTF. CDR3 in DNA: TGTGCCAGCAGTTACTCGATGTCCGGGACATACTATGGCTACACCTTC.

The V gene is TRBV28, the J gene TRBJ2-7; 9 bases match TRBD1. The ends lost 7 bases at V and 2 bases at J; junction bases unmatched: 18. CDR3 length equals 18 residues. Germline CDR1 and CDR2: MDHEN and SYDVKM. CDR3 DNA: TGTGCCAGCACAACCGGGACAGGGTTCATTTTCCGCCCCTACGAGCAGTACGTC. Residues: CASTTGTGFIFRPYEQYV.

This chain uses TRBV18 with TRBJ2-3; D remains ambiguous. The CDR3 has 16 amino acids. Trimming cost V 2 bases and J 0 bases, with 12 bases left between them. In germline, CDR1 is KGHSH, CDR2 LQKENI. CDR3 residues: CASSPIFGGSTDTQYF. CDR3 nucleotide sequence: TGTGCCAGCTCACCAATATTTGGCGGTAGCACAGATACGCAGTATTTT.

This chain's CDR3 is CASSQAFRGRTEAFF. DNA of the CDR3: TGCGCCAGCAGCCAAGCATTCAGGGGACGCACTGAAGCTTTCTTT. This chain uses TRBV4-1 with TRBJ1-1; D may be TRBD1 (6 bases). CDR3 length equals 15 residues. In germline, CDR1 is MGHRA, CDR2 YSYEKL. V was pared by 1 base and J by 4 bases, with 13 bases between.

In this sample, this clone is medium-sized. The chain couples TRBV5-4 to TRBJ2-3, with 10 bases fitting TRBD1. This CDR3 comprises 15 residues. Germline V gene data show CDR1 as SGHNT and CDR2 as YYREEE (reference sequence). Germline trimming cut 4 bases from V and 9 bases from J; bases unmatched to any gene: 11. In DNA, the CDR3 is TGTGCCAGCAGCCCGTCCCGGGACAGGGGTCGAACGCAGTATTTT. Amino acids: CASSPSRDRGRTQYF.

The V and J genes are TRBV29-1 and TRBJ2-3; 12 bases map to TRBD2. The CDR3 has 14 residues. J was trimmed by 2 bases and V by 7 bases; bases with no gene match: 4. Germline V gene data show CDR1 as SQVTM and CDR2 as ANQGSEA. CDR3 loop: CSGGLAGITDTQYF. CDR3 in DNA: TGCAGCGGGGGACTAGCGGGCATCACAGATACGCAGTATTTT.

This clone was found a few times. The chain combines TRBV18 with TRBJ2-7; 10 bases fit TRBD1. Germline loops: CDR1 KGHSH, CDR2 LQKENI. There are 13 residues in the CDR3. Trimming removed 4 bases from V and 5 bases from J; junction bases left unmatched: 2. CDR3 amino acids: CASSQTGGNEQYV. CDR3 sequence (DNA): TGTGCCAGCTCACAGACAGGGGGCAACGAGCAGTACGTC.

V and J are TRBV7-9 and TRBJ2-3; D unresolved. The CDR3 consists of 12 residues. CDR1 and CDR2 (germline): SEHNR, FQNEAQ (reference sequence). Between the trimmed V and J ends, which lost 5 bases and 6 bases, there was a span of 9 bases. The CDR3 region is CASSPEVDTQYF. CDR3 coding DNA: TGTGCCAGCAGCCCCGAGGTGGATACGCAGTATTTT.